The 3 T cell receptor beta chains below come from one sample, sequenced in a study of cytomegalovirus exposure and HLA in healthy donors. Primers for the PCR totalled 60 Vbeta and 13 Jbeta. The data were produced by immunoSEQ multiplex PCR, yet TCRdb's version contains in-frame clones alone and is incomplete. Of roughly 63,000 clones in the sample, roughly 75% were seen once. The sequenced sample was PBMCs. The receptors stem from a woman aged 40-49 years in good health and CMV-seropositive.

This clone was counted only a few times. This chain joins TRBV10-3 and TRBJ1-2, with D maybe TRBD1 (6 bases). The CDR3 sequence is 16 residues long. V lost 8 bases to trimming and J lost 1 base, with 20 bases between them. The germline CDR1 and CDR2 sequences are ENHRY and SYGVKD. The CDR3 sequence is CAIPHKDRDLNYGYTF. CDR3 nucleotides: TGTGCCATCCCGCATAAGGACAGAGACCTTAACTATGGCTACACCTTC.

The rearrangement links TRBV6-1 to TRBJ2-7, with 9 positions matching TRBD1. Germline V lookup: CDR1 MNHNS, CDR2 SASEGT. This CDR3 comprises 15 residues. Trimming cost V 0 bases and J 0 bases; bases outside gene matches: 0. The chain's CDR3 is CASSEATGGSYEQYF. Written as DNA, the CDR3 is TGTGCCAGCAGTGAAGCGACAGGGGGCTCCTACGAGCAGTACTTC.

The V gene is TRBV6-6, the J gene TRBJ2-1; D gene uncertain. CDR1 and CDR2 (germline): MNHNY, SVGAGI (reference sequence). CDR3 length: 13 residues. V was cut by 2 bases and J by 9 bases, with 11 bases left in between. In DNA form, the CDR3 reads TGTGCCAGCAGTTACGCAACTACCGGTGAGCAGTTCTTC. The encoded protein is CASSYATTGEQFF.